Listed here are 17 T cell receptor beta chains from one sample, sequenced in a study of siplizumab effects on memory and regulatory T cells. Method: immunoSEQ multiplex PCR; TCRdb's copy keeps in-frame clones and lacks some. The table shows around 95,000 clones, with 91% occurring only once. Sequencing was done on a sample of CD4+ T cells sorted from blood. The receptors originated from a human donor in good health.

This chain connects TRBV19 to TRBJ1-1, with D uncertain. Germline CDR1 is LNHDA and CDR2 is SQIVND (reference sequence). Deletions cut 1 base from V and 4 bases from J, with 13 bases between. The CDR3 totals 15 residues. The CDR3: CASSIAQVLFTEAFF. CDR3 in DNA: TGTGCCAGTAGTATAGCTCAGGTTCTGTTCACTGAAGCTTTCTTT.

The chain carries TRBV5-6 and TRBJ2-1, with no clear D. Germline V lookup: CDR1 SGHDT, CDR2 YYEEEE. The ends were cut back, 3 bases at V and 8 bases at J, with 9 bases in the middle. The CDR3 runs 12 residues. CDR3: CASSSLRHEQFF. As DNA, the CDR3 is TGTGCCAGCAGCTCACTGCGCCATGAGCAGTTCTTC.

The chain joins TRBV7-2 to TRBJ2-2, with D hard to call. V was trimmed by 1 base and J by 1 base, leaving 7 bases between them. Germline CDR1 reads SGHTA; CDR2 reads FQGNSA. The CDR3 extends over 15 amino acids. CDR3 protein: CASSLVGMNTGELFF. CDR3 sequence (DNA): TGTGCCAGCAGCTTAGTTGGGATGAACACCGGGGAGCTGTTTTTT.

The chain employs TRBV5-1 and TRBJ2-3; 7 positions match TRBD2. V lost 2 bases, J lost 1 base, and 4 bases stayed unmatched. CDR3 size: 15 residues. Looked up from germline, CDR1 is SGHRS and CDR2 is YFSETQ. The DNA for the CDR3 is TGCGCCAGCAGCTTCAGGGACTATCGCACAGATACGCAGTATTTT. Protein: CASSFRDYRTDTQYF.

The chain uses TRBV19 and TRBJ1-2; D gene ambiguous. Germline values: CDR1 LNHDA, CDR2 SQIVND (reference sequence). V gave up 3 bases and J gave up 1 base, with 12 bases separating them. The CDR3 runs 15 residues. CDR3 residues: CASSMMKGFNYGYTF. Here the CDR3 DNA reads TGTGCCAGTAGTATGATGAAGGGATTTAACTATGGCTACACCTTC.

The chain links TRBV14 to TRBJ1-4; D not resolved. Trimming left V 1 base short and J 2 bases short, with 8 bases between. Germline V gives CDR1 SGHDN, CDR2 FVKESK. This CDR3 comprises 15 residues. The CDR3 loop is CASSQVLGTNEKLFF. The CDR3 nucleotides are TGTGCCAGCAGCCAAGTACTAGGCACTAATGAAAAACTGTTTTTT.

The chain is built from TRBV28 and TRBJ1-5; 8 nucleotides align to TRBD1. Germline CDR1 reads MDHEN; CDR2 reads SYDVKM. The V segment lost 3 bases and the J segment 4 bases; nucleotides outside the gene matches: 8. The CDR3 has 16 amino acids. CDR3 DNA: TGTGCCAGCAGTTTTTGGCAGGGGGCTTCAAATCAGCCCCAGCATTTT. Translating gives CASSFWQGASNQPQHF.

The chain recombines TRBV9 with TRBJ1-2, with 7 bases identical to TRBD1. Trimming took 4 bases from V and 5 from J; bases not matched to a gene: 14. The CDR3 runs 16 residues. Per the germline V gene, CDR1 is SGDLS and CDR2 is YYNGEE. CDR3 DNA sequence: TGTGCCAGCAGCCCAGCCCTTGGACAGGATTCATATGGCTACACCTTC. Protein product: CASSPALGQDSYGYTF.

The chain has TRBV9 and TRBJ1-3; D gene ambiguous. CDR3 length equals 14 residues. From germline, CDR1 is SGDLS and CDR2 YYNGEE. The V gene lost 4 bases and the J gene lost 0 bases, with 8 bases spanning the gap. The CDR3 DNA reads TGTGCCAGCAGCTCAGTCCCCTCTGGAAACACCATATATTTT. Translation: CASSSVPSGNTIYF.

This chain connects TRBV20-1 to TRBJ2-1; D not resolved. CDR3 size: 10 residues. V was shortened by 6 bases and J by 5 bases, with 5 bases between the two germline ends. Germline CDR1 and CDR2: DFQATT and SNEGSKA (reference sequence). The CDR3 coding sequence is TGCAGTGCCACTGACAATGAGCAGTTCTTC. Its translation is CSATDNEQFF.

This clone has more than one count but fewer than ten. J is TRBJ1-2 and V is TRBV15; the match to TRBD1 covers 10 bases. The germline CDR1 and CDR2 sequences are LNHNV and YYDKDF (reference sequence). V shed 9 bases, J shed 7 bases, and the junction held 8 bases outside the gene matches. The CDR3 spans 13 residues. CDR3 amino acids: CATATGGTSGYTF. In DNA form, the CDR3 reads TGTGCCACAGCGACAGGGGGCACCAGTGGCTACACCTTC.

This rearrangement joins TRBV5-1 to TRBJ2-5; 8 bases align to TRBD1. V dropped 7 bases and J dropped 2; count of bases not matched to a gene: 13. In germline, CDR1 is SGHRS, CDR2 YFSETQ. The CDR3 loop spans 16 amino acids. CDR3 nucleotides: TGCGCCAGCCCGGGCCCGGGACAGGTTGGACAAGAGACCCAGTACTTC. This codes for CASPGPGQVGQETQYF.

V gene TRBV5-1 combines with J gene TRBJ1-2, with 11 bases fitting TRBD1. Germline V gene data show CDR1 as SGHRS and CDR2 as YFSETQ. With 4 bases clipped from V and 8 bases from J, the junction kept 13 bases outside the gene matches. The length of the CDR3 is 16 residues. The CDR3 here is CASSEAIGQGALGYTF. The CDR3 DNA follows: TGCGCCAGCAGCGAGGCGATAGGACAGGGGGCTTTAGGCTACACCTTC.

The chain carries TRBV6-5 and TRBJ1-1; TRBD1 agrees at 7 bases. The germline gives CDR1 MNHEY, CDR2 SVGAGI. V was pared by 5 bases and J by 8 bases, with 8 bases of the junction left unmatched. This CDR3 is built from 13 residues. CDR3 residues: CASSQRTGFEAFF. The CDR3 DNA reads TGTGCCAGCAGTCAAAGGACAGGTTTCGAAGCTTTCTTT.

The gene calls are TRBV19 and TRBJ1-6, with D possibly being TRBD1 (5 bases). Germline CDR1 is LNHDA and CDR2 is SQIVND (reference sequence). V was shortened by 4 bases and J by 0 bases, with 22 bases between the two germline ends. This CDR3 region has 20 residues. The CDR3 loop is CASSTSGHSRASSYNSPLHF. CDR3 in DNA: TGTGCCAGTAGTACCTCCGGACATTCGCGAGCTAGCTCCTATAATTCACCCCTCCACTTT.

The chain carries TRBV7-2 and TRBJ1-1; D might be TRBD1 (5 bases). The V end lost 0 bases, the J end lost 4 bases, and 15 bases lay between the germline ends. The CDR3 extends over 16 amino acids. CDR1 and CDR2 from the germline V gene are SGHTA and FQGNSA. The CDR3, as DNA: TGTGCCAGCAGCTTAGCGTCCCCAGGGAGAGGCACTGAAGCTTTCTTT. Amino acids: CASSLASPGRGTEAFF. Based on the CDR3 plus reference TRBV7-2 and TRBJ1-1, the full variable domain is GAGVSQSPSNKVTEKGKDVELRCDPISGHTALYWYRQSLGQGLEFLIYFQGNSAPDKSGLPSDRFSAERTGGSVSTLTIQRTQQEDSAVYLCASSLASPGRGTEAFFGQGTRLTVV.

The chain links TRBV28 to TRBJ2-1; D remains ambiguous. The V gene lost 3 bases and the J gene lost 8 bases, with 5 bases spanning the gap. The CDR3 covers 11 residues. Germline CDR1 is MDHEN and CDR2 is SYDVKM. CDR3 region: CASSFIHEQFF. For the CDR3, the DNA is TGTGCCAGCAGTTTCATCCATGAGCAGTTCTTC. The entire variable domain, with the rest obtained from reference TRBV28 and TRBJ2-1, is as follows: DVKVTQSSRYLVKRTGEKVFLECVQDMDHENMFWYRQDPGLGLRLIYFSYDVKMKEKGDIPEGYSVSREKKERFSLILESASTNQTSMYLCASSFIHEQFFGPGTRLTVL.